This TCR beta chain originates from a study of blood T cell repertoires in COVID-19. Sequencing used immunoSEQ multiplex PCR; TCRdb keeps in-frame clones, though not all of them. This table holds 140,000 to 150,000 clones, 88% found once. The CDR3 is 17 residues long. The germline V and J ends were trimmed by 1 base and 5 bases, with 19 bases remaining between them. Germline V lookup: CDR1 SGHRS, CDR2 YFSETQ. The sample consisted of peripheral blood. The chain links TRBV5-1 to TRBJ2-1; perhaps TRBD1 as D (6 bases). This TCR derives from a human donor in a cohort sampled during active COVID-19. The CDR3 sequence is CASSLSRGGRAHNEQFF. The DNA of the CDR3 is TGCGCCAGCAGCTTGTCGCGAGGGGGAAGAGCGCACAATGAGCAGTTCTTC.